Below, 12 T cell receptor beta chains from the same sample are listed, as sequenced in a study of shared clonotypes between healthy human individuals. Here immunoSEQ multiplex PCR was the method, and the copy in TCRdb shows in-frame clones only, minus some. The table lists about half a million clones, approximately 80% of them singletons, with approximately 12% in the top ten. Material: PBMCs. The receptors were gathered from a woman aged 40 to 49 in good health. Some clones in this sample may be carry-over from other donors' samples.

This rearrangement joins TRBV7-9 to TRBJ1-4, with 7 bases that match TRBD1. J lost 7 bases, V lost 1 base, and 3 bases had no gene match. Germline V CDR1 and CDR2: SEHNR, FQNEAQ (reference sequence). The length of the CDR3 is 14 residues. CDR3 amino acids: CASSLGDSREKLFF. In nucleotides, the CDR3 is TGTGCCAGCAGCTTAGGGGACAGTCGTGAAAAACTGTTTTTT.

CDR3 coding DNA: TGTGCCAGTAGTATCGCTACCGGGACAGGGTACGAGCAGTACTTC. Translated, it gives CASSIATGTGYEQYF. The gene calls are TRBV19 and TRBJ2-7; TRBD1 matches at 9 bases. Per germline, CDR1 LNHDA and CDR2 SQIVND (reference sequence). Germline trimming cut 3 bases from V and 4 bases from J; bases unmatched to any gene: 7. The CDR3 runs to 15 residues.

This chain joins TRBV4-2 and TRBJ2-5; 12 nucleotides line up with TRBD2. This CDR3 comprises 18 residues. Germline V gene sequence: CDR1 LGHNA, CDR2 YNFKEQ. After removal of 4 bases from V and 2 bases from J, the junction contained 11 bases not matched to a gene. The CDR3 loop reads CASSRGLAGGPPQETQYF. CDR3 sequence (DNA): TGTGCCAGCAGCCGGGGGCTAGCGGGAGGGCCCCCTCAAGAGACCCAGTACTTC.

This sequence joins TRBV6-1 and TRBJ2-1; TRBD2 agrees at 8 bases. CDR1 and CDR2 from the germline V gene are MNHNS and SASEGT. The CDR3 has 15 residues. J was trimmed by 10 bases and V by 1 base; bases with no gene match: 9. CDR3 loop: CASSEGLASPEEQFF. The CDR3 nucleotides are TGTGCCAGCAGTGAAGGACTAGCGAGTCCCGAGGAGCAGTTCTTC.

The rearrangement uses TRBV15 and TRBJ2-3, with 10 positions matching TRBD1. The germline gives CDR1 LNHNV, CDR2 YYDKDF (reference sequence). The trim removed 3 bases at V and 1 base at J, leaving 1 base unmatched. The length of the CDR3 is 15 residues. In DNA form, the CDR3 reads TGTGCCACCAGCAGGACAGGGGGCGGCACAGATACGCAGTATTTT. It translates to CATSRTGGGTDTQYF.

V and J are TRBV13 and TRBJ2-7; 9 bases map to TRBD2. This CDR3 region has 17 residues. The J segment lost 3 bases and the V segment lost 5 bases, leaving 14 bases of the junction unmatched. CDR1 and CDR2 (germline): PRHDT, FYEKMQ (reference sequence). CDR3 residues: CASSREGAGGFIYEQYF. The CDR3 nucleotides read TGTGCCAGCAGCCGAGAGGGAGCGGGAGGCTTTATCTACGAGCAGTACTTC.

CDR3 nucleotides: TGTGCCAGCAGCCGCGAGATCCCGGGCGTCAGGGGGGAGACCCAGTACTTC. Translated: CASSREIPGVRGETQYF. The chain employs TRBV7-2 and TRBJ2-5; TRBD1 matches at 7 bases. The CDR3 has 17 amino acids. The junction had 17 bases not matched to a gene; V was cut back by 5 bases and J by 5 bases. Looked up from germline, CDR1 is SGHTA and CDR2 is FQGNSA.

CDR3 nucleotides: TGTGCCACCTCGGCGGGATATAGCAATCAGCCCCAGCATTTT. This translates into CATSAGYSNQPQHF. The chain recombines TRBV27 with TRBJ1-5; no definite D call. The ends were cut back, 10 bases at V and 0 bases at J, with 13 bases in the middle. The CDR3 totals 14 residues. In germline, CDR1 is MNHEY, CDR2 SMNVEV (reference sequence).

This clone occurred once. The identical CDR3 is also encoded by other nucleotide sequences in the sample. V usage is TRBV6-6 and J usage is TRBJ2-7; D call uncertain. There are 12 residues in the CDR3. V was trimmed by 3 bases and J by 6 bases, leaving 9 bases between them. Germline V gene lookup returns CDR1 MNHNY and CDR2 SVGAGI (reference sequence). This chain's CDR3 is CASSYSGGEQYF. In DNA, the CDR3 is TGTGCCAGCAGTTATTCCGGTGGCGAGCAGTACTTC.

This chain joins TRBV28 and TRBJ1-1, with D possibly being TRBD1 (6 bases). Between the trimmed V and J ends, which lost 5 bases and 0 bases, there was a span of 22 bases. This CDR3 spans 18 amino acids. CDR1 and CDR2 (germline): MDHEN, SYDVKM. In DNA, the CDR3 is TGTGCCAGCAGTCCATGGGGGACGGGGGCTTCCATGAACACTGAAGCTTTCTTT. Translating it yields CASSPWGTGASMNTEAFF.

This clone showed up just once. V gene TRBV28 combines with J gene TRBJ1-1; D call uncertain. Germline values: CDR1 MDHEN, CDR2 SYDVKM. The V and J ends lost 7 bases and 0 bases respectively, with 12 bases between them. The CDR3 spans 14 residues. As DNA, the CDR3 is TGTGCCAGCACCCGGGATGGGGTGAACACTGAAGCTTTCTTT. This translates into CASTRDGVNTEAFF.

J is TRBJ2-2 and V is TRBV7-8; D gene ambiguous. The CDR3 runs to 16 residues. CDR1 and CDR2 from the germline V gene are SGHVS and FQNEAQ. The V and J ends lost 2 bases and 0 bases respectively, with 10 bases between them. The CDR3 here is CASSLRVTANTGELFF. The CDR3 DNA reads TGTGCCAGCAGCTTACGGGTAACCGCGAACACCGGGGAGCTGTTTTTT.